The present entry profiles one T cell receptor (beta chain) with its context. This specimen comes from a study of blood T cell repertoires in COVID-19. Using immunoSEQ multiplex PCR, the repertoire was profiled, and TCRdb retains in-frame clones only, with some absent. The sample lists 150,000 to 200,000 clones; about four fifths were seen once. Study members were between about 18 and 95 years old and lived in over 20 US regions. Allocation to cohorts depended on clinical history reported by the participants. For recovered donors of Cohort 3, there were two negative PCRs, clearance, or symptom resolution. Germline CDR1 SGHRS, CDR2 YFSETQ. The CDR3 runs to 16 residues. After removal of 5 bases from V and 3 bases from J, the junction contained 9 bases not matched to a gene.

The source is a man aged 45-65 years who had recovered from COVID-19. This chain connects TRBV5-1 to TRBJ1-4, with TRBD1 identical over 8 bases. Sequencing was carried out using PBMCs or T cells enriched from blood (not recorded which). This chain's CDR3 is CASRPSAGGPNEKLFF. CDR3 DNA: TGCGCCAGCAGACCTTCGGCAGGGGGCCCTAATGAAAAACTGTTTTTT.